These 10 T cell receptor beta chains came from one sample sequenced in a study of blood T cell repertoires in COVID-19. The method was immunoSEQ multiplex PCR; TCRdb's version includes in-frame clones alone and lacks a portion of them. This sample has 110,000 to 150,000 clones; around 84% occur once, and the top ten carry around 5.4%. The source material was peripheral blood. These receptors were collected from a human donor in a cohort sampled during active COVID-19.

This clone turned up a few times. The rearrangement links TRBV4-2 to TRBJ2-2; D uncertain. CDR3 length equals 13 residues. V lost 2 bases and J lost 6, with 7 bases in between. Germline CDR1 and CDR2: LGHNA and YNFKEQ. The CDR3 sequence is CASSQTGSGELFF. The CDR3 DNA sequence: TGTGCCAGCAGCCAAACCGGGTCCGGGGAGCTGTTTTTT.

This clone showed up just a few times. The chain joins TRBV6-1 to TRBJ1-2; D is unclear. Germline CDR1 and CDR2: MNHNS and SASEGT. This CDR3 comprises 15 residues. The ends were cut back, 2 bases at V and 8 bases at J, with 18 bases in the middle. In DNA form, the CDR3 reads TGTGCCAGCAGTGAAACGCCGAAAACCGCTACGGGCTACACCTTC. Its protein product is CASSETPKTATGYTF.

This chain uses TRBV30 with TRBJ2-7; maybe TRBD2 (6 bases). The V end lost 2 bases, the J end lost 2 bases, and 10 bases lay between the germline ends. The germline gives CDR1 GTSNPN, CDR2 SVGIG (reference sequence). CDR3 length: 13 residues. CDR3 bases: TGTGCCTGGAGTCAGGCGGGACCCTACGAGCAGTACTTC. It translates to CAWSQAGPYEQYF.

This chain uses TRBV6-5 with TRBJ1-2; D is undetermined. Trimming removed 7 bases from V and 7 bases from J, with 13 bases in between. The CDR3 sequence is 12 residues long. Germline V lookup: CDR1 MNHEY, CDR2 SVGAGI. The CDR3 loop is CASNSRYTGYTF. The CDR3 DNA sequence: TGTGCCAGCAATTCTAGGTACACTGGCTACACCTTC.

This rearrangement joins TRBV28 to TRBJ2-7; possible D gene TRBD1, 5 bases. Trimming cost V 0 bases and J 3 bases, with 9 bases left between them. The CDR3 is 14 residues long. CDR1 and CDR2 from the germline V gene are MDHEN and SYDVKM. Written as DNA, the CDR3 is TGTGCCAGCAGTTTATGGGACACTATCTACGAGCAGTACTTC. Residues: CASSLWDTIYEQYF.

This clone turned up a few times. CDR3 region: CASRWTSGSQIYNEQFF. DNA of the CDR3: TGTGCCAGCAGGTGGACTAGCGGGAGCCAGATTTACAATGAGCAGTTCTTC. The chain links TRBV28 to TRBJ2-1; 13 positions agree with TRBD2. The germline gives CDR1 MDHEN, CDR2 SYDVKM. V lost 6 bases to trimming and J lost 4 bases; unmatched junction nucleotides: 9. CDR3 length equals 17 residues.

V gene TRBV19 combines with J gene TRBJ1-2; D uncertain. The CDR3 runs to 15 residues. Trimming took 1 base from V and 3 from J, leaving 12 bases between them. From germline, CDR1 is LNHDA and CDR2 SQIVND (reference sequence). Written as DNA, the CDR3 is TGTGCCAGTAGTATAGTGGGCGGCGGGCACTATGGCTACACCTTC. Amino acid sequence: CASSIVGGGHYGYTF.

The V and J genes are TRBV27 and TRBJ1-1; 11 positions agree with TRBD1. CDR3 length equals 16 residues. J was trimmed by 5 bases and V by 2 bases; bases with no gene match: 7. Per the germline V gene, CDR1 is MNHEY and CDR2 is SMNVEV (reference sequence). The CDR3 nucleotides are TGTGCCAGCAGTTTAGTGGGGACAGGGGGTCGTACTGAAGCTTTCTTT. It specifies CASSLVGTGGRTEAFF.

This clone has just a few counts. The rearrangement links TRBV2 to TRBJ1-1; D remains ambiguous. This CDR3 comprises 12 residues. Trimming took 4 bases from V and 8 from J, leaving 11 bases between them. Germline CDR1 reads SNHLY; CDR2 reads FYNNEI. In nucleotides, the CDR3 is TGTGCCAGCAGTGTGGAAGGCAGGGAAGCTTTCTTT. Its protein is CASSVEGREAFF.

The chain recombines TRBV19 with TRBJ1-1; TRBD1 aligns across 8 bases. With V trimmed by 1 base and J by 2 bases, 6 bases remained unmatched. This CDR3 region has 16 residues. Germline V lookup: CDR1 LNHDA, CDR2 SQIVND (reference sequence). CDR3 sequence reads: CASSIGGTGVNTEAFF. Here the CDR3 DNA reads TGTGCCAGTAGTATAGGAGGGACAGGCGTAAACACTGAAGCTTTCTTT.